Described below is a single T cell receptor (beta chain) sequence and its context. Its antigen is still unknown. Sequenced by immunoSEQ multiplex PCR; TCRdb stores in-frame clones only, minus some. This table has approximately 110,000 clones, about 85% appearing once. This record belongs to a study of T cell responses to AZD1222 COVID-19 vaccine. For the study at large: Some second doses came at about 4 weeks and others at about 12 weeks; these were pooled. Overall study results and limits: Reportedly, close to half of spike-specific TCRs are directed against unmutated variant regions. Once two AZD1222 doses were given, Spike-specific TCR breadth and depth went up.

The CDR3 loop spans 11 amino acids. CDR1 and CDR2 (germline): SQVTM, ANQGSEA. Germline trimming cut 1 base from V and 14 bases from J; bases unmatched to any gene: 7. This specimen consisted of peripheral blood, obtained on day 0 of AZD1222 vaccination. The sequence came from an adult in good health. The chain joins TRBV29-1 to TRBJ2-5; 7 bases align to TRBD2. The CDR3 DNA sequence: TGCAGCGTTGAAGGGCCTAGCGGATATTACTTC. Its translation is CSVEGPSGYYF.